Each of the 28 T cell receptor beta chains below was sequenced from the same sample in a study of T cell responses to AZD1222 COVID-19 vaccine. Produced via immunoSEQ multiplex PCR; TCRdb's table is partial and in-frame only. The data contain 140,000 to 150,000 clones, more than 85% of them singletons. This sample comprised peripheral blood, obtained 28 days after the second AZD1222 dose. These receptors came from an adult who received the AZD1222 COVID-19 vaccine.

The chain recombines TRBV11-3 with TRBJ1-1; D remains unclear. The CDR3 sequence is 15 residues long. Trimming cost V 0 bases and J 4 bases, with 12 bases left between them. Germline V CDR1 and CDR2: SGHNT, YENEEA. The CDR3 loop reads CASSLDLCSGTEAFF. CDR3 DNA sequence: TGTGCCAGCAGCTTAGATCTATGCTCGGGCACTGAAGCTTTCTTT.

V is TRBV7-3 and J is TRBJ2-1, with TRBD2 identical over 8 bases. In germline, CDR1 is SGHTA, CDR2 FQGTGA. The trim removed 2 bases at V and 9 bases at J, leaving 9 bases unmatched. This CDR3 region has 15 residues. CDR3 protein: CASSLGTGGLTEQFF. The CDR3 DNA follows: TGTGCCAGCAGCTTAGGAACGGGAGGGCTGACTGAGCAGTTCTTC.

The V gene is TRBV18, the J gene TRBJ2-1, with no clear D. Trimming took off 3 bases at V and 2 bases at J, with 11 bases between the two ends. The germline CDR1 and CDR2 sequences are KGHSH and LQKENI. The CDR3 runs to 15 residues. CDR3 nucleotides: TGTGCCAGCTCACCCGTAGAGAGTACCTACAATGAGCAGTTCTTC. This translates into CASSPVESTYNEQFF.

The chain links TRBV16 to TRBJ2-1; 7 nucleotides align to TRBD2. The CDR3 contains 15 residues. V lost 4 bases, J lost 5 bases, and 8 bases stayed unmatched. The germline gives CDR1 KGHSY, CDR2 FQNENV. The CDR3, as DNA: TGTGCCAGCAGCCCCTGGGAGGGGCGGAACAATGAGCAGTTCTTC. Amino acids: CASSPWEGRNNEQFF.

The V and J genes are TRBV7-6 and TRBJ1-3; TRBD1 is a possible D gene (6 bases). Germline lookup yields CDR1 SGHVS and CDR2 FNYEAQ. The CDR3 has 15 residues. The V and J ends lost 5 bases and 3 bases respectively, with 14 bases between them. CDR3 DNA: TGTGCCAGCAGCCCTGCGGGACATTATGGAAACACCATATATTTT. This gives the protein CASSPAGHYGNTIYF.

The chain is built from TRBV10-3 and TRBJ1-1, with D maybe TRBD1 (6 bases). The CDR3 contains 13 residues. V lost 4 bases, J lost 1 base, and 7 bases lay in between. Germline loops: CDR1 ENHRY, CDR2 SYGVKD. CDR3 sequence (DNA): TGTGCCATCAGTGGGGACACGAACACTGAAGCTTTCTTT. It yields the protein CAISGDTNTEAFF.

The rearrangement joins TRBV3-1 (or the pseudogene TRBV3-2) to TRBJ1-2; D is undetermined. This CDR3 is 11 amino acids long. Trimming removed 4 bases from V and 8 bases from J, with 8 bases in between. In germline, CDR1 is LGHDT, CDR2 YNNKEL (reference sequence). The CDR3 is CASSLSGGYTF. The CDR3 nucleotides read TGTGCCAGCAGCCTGAGCGGCGGCTACACCTTC.

This rearrangement joins TRBV5-1 to TRBJ1-5; D unclear. The CDR3 totals 14 residues. Trimming removed 4 bases at V and 6 bases at J, with 14 bases between. In germline, CDR1 is SGHRS, CDR2 YFSETQ. The CDR3 DNA is TGCGCCAGCAGCCGAACCGGAGACGGTCAGCCCCAGCATTTT. It translates to CASSRTGDGQPQHF.

This chain connects TRBV2 to TRBJ2-1; 8 bases match TRBD2. The germline gives CDR1 SNHLY, CDR2 FYNNEI. Germline trimming cut 7 bases from V and 0 bases from J; bases unmatched to any gene: 5. This CDR3 contains 15 residues. The CDR3: CASTRLANSYNEQFF. CDR3 nucleotide sequence: TGTGCCAGCACCAGACTAGCGAACTCCTACAATGAGCAGTTCTTC.

The chain is built from TRBV7-9 and TRBJ1-3, with 7 bases that match TRBD1. Trimming removed 5 bases from V and 3 bases from J; junction bases left unmatched: 7. The germline V gene encodes CDR1 SEHNR and CDR2 FQNEAQ (reference sequence). This CDR3 has 15 residues. The CDR3 bases are TGTGCCAGCAGCATGACAGGGATCGGTGGAAACACCATATATTTT. It translates to CASSMTGIGGNTIYF.

The rearrangement uses TRBV28 and TRBJ1-1; TRBD1 might be the D (6 bases). The CDR3 is made up of 14 amino acids. Germline loops: CDR1 MDHEN, CDR2 SYDVKM. Trimming shortened V by 6 bases and J by 4 bases, and 15 bases separated the two germline ends. The CDR3 protein is CASSSPGAATEAFF. The CDR3 coding sequence is TGTGCCAGCAGCTCCCCGGGGGCCGCCACTGAAGCTTTCTTT.

This clone was seen a single time. This sequence joins TRBV5-1 and TRBJ1-2; 8 bases map to TRBD1. Trimming at V came to 0 bases and at J to 4 bases, leaving 17 bases not matched to a gene. CDR3 length: 19 residues. Germline values: CDR1 SGHRS, CDR2 YFSETQ. CDR3 in DNA: TGCGCCAGCAGCTTGGTATCCGGGACAGGCCGTTCTCCACCCTATGGCTACACCTTC. Its translation: CASSLVSGTGRSPPYGYTF.

The chain combines TRBV19 with TRBJ1-1, with 10 bases fitting TRBD1. The CDR3 contains 18 residues. V shed 7 bases, J shed 4 bases, and the junction held 18 bases outside the gene matches. Germline V gene sequence: CDR1 LNHDA, CDR2 SQIVND (reference sequence). The CDR3 loop is CASMPGQGQWGLSTEAFF. The CDR3 DNA reads TGTGCCAGTATGCCGGGACAGGGGCAATGGGGTTTGAGCACTGAAGCTTTCTTT. The variable domain in full, with the rest retrieved from reference TRBV19 and TRBJ1-1, is DGGITQSPKYLFRKEGQNVTLSCEQNLNHDAMYWYRQDPGQGLRLIYYSQIVNDFQKGDIAEGYSVSREKKESFPLTVTSAQKNPTAFYLCASMPGQGQWGLSTEAFFGQGTRLTVV.

This clone has a handful of counts. J is TRBJ1-5 and V is TRBV6-5, with 8 nucleotides matching TRBD1. V shed 6 bases and J 7 bases; nucleotides not matched to a gene: 8. Germline assignment: CDR1 MNHEY and CDR2 SVGAGI. This CDR3 has 14 amino acids. DNA of the CDR3: TGTGCCAGCAGAAATCTGGACAGGGCCCAGCCCCAGCATTTT. Amino acid sequence: CASRNLDRAQPQHF.

J is TRBJ1-5 and V is TRBV28; D is possibly TRBD1 (5 bases). CDR1 is MDHEN, CDR2 SYDVKM, per germline. CDR3 length equals 15 residues. Deletions cut 4 bases from V and 4 bases from J, with 14 bases between. The CDR3 sequence is CASSSRTPGNQPQHF. CDR3 DNA sequence: TGTGCCAGCAGTTCAAGGACCCCAGGGAATCAGCCCCAGCATTTT.

The rearrangement joins TRBV5-1 to TRBJ2-2; D call uncertain. The CDR3 consists of 14 residues. Trimming stripped 1 base from V and 1 base from J, with 5 bases between. Germline V gene data show CDR1 as SGHRS and CDR2 as YFSETQ. CDR3 coding DNA: TGCGCCAGCAGCTTGTCAGAGAACACCGGGGAGCTGTTTTTT. Protein: CASSLSENTGELFF.

The chain recombines TRBV11-1 with TRBJ1-1; TRBD1 might be the D (6 bases). This CDR3 spans 16 amino acids. V lost 6 bases and J 6 bases, leaving 23 bases between the germline ends. Germline V gene lookup returns CDR1 SGHAT and CDR2 FQDESV (reference sequence). CDR3 protein: CASSLKGGKASPEAFF. The DNA for the CDR3 is TGTGCCAGCAGTTTAAAGGGGGGGAAGGCGTCCCCTGAAGCTTTCTTT.

This clone was counted only a few times. This sequence joins TRBV5-5 and TRBJ1-1; no firm D call. This CDR3 region has 19 residues. Per the germline V gene, CDR1 is SGHKS and CDR2 is YYEKEE (reference sequence). V was shortened by 1 base and J by 0 bases, with 22 bases between the two germline ends. The CDR3 loop reads CASSLYFPIHVGMNTEAFF. The CDR3 DNA reads as TGTGCCAGCAGCTTGTATTTCCCTATCCACGTTGGGATGAACACTGAAGCTTTCTTT.

The rearrangement joins TRBV6-2 or TRBV6-3 to TRBJ2-7, with D possibly matching TRBD2 (5 bases). Germline-derived CDR1 and CDR2 are MNHEY and SVGEGT. This CDR3 comprises 17 residues. Trimming removed 1 base from V and 0 bases from J, with 16 bases in between. The CDR3 region has the DNA TGTGCCAGCAGTTACTTCCGTAAGTTTGGGAGCTCCTACGAGCAGTACTTC. Translated, it gives CASSYFRKFGSSYEQYF.

This clone was seen only once. The V and J genes are TRBV10-3 and TRBJ2-3; D gene uncertain. Germline assignment: CDR1 ENHRY and CDR2 SYGVKD. The CDR3 extends over 13 amino acids. Trimming removed 10 bases from V and 4 bases from J, with 15 bases in between. The CDR3 DNA follows: TGTGCCACAACAGAGTTACTTGCAGATACGCAGTATTTT. Protein product: CATTELLADTQYF.

J is TRBJ2-5 and V is TRBV5-1; 7 bases line up with TRBD1. V lost 4 bases to trimming and J lost 5 bases; unmatched junction nucleotides: 11. This CDR3 is built from 15 residues. Germline-derived CDR1 and CDR2 are SGHRS and YFSETQ. CDR3 in amino acids: CASSLREGAGETQYF. The CDR3 coding sequence is TGCGCCAGCAGCCTAAGAGAGGGGGCTGGGGAGACCCAGTACTTC.

This rearrangement joins TRBV21-1 to TRBJ1-2; the D segment call TRBD1 is taken from the table without a DNA check. TRBV21-1 is a known pseudogene. The CDR3 has 15 amino acids. CDR3 protein: CASRVGGTGDYGYTF. The CDR3 nucleotides are TGTGCCAGCAGGGTAGGGGGGACAGGGGACTATGGCTACACCTTC.

The chain recombines TRBV19 with TRBJ2-7, with 9 bases identical to TRBD1. Looked up from germline, CDR1 is LNHDA and CDR2 is SQIVND (reference sequence). The CDR3 length is 12 residues. V lost 9 bases, J lost 4 bases, and 4 bases stayed unmatched. The CDR3 DNA sequence: TGTGCCAGCCAAGACAGGGGGTACGAGCAGTACTTC. Amino acids: CASQDRGYEQYF.

Written as DNA, the CDR3 is TGTGCCAGCAGTTCCGGGGGGCGGGAGGTAGTAGAGACCCAGTACTTC. It yields the protein CASSSGGREVVETQYF. J is TRBJ2-5 and V is TRBV28; 8 nucleotides match TRBD2. V shed 4 bases, J shed 4 bases, and the junction held 11 bases outside the gene matches. The CDR3 has 16 residues. Germline CDR1 and CDR2: MDHEN and SYDVKM.

To note about this clone: The sample holds other DNA sequences that translate to the same CDR3. The chain couples TRBV7-3 to TRBJ1-3; D remains ambiguous. This CDR3 has 14 residues. The germline gives CDR1 SGHTA, CDR2 FQGTGA. V dropped 0 bases and J dropped 0 bases, with 3 bases sitting between them. This chain's CDR3 is CASSLTGSGNTIYF. In DNA, the CDR3 is TGTGCCAGCAGCTTAACAGGCTCTGGAAACACCATATATTTT.

This sequence joins TRBV20-1 and TRBJ1-6; D gene uncertain. The V and J ends lost 5 bases and 0 bases respectively, with 14 bases between them. This CDR3 has 16 amino acids. The germline V gene has CDR1 DFQATT and CDR2 SNEGSKA (reference sequence). CDR3 residues: CSACDAASSYNSPLHF. The CDR3 nucleotides read TGCAGTGCTTGTGACGCAGCGAGCTCCTATAATTCACCCCTCCACTTT.

The chain employs TRBV27 and TRBJ1-2; possible D gene TRBD1, 5 bases. CDR1 is MNHEY, CDR2 SMNVEV, per germline (reference sequence). This CDR3 is built from 13 residues. The germline V and J ends were trimmed by 6 bases and 3 bases, with 11 bases remaining between them. The chain's CDR3 is CASSPREDYGYTF. The CDR3 DNA is TGTGCCAGCAGCCCCAGGGAGGACTATGGCTACACCTTC.

The chain is built from TRBV6-5 and TRBJ1-1; no firm D call. Germline V gene lookup returns CDR1 MNHEY and CDR2 SVGAGI. The germline V and J ends were trimmed by 1 base and 3 bases, with 9 bases remaining between them. There are 14 residues in the CDR3. The CDR3 DNA reads TGTGCCAGCAGTTACTGGGGTAGTGACACTGAAGCTTTCTTT. Protein product: CASSYWGSDTEAFF.